Each of the 30 T cell receptor beta chains below was sequenced from the same sample in a study of T-cell memory formation after mild COVID-19. One entry per CDR3 protein, called by TCRdb with MiXCR from the 5' RACE reads. The data show 120,000 or so distinct CDR3 sequences, 15% to 20% seen once. The sequenced sample consisted of PBMCs or a T cell subset sorted from them (not recorded which). These TCRs come from a man between 18 and 29 years old who had mild COVID-19 (a few samples of this study predate the infection). Cell type and time point are not known.

CDR3 loop: CASSPEWVADTQYF. CDR3 DNA: TGTGCCAGCAGCCCCGAGTGGGTCGCAGATACGCAGTATTTT. The V call is TRBV7-8, the J call TRBJ2-3, with no clear D. The germline V gene has CDR1 SGHVS and CDR2 FQNEAQ. The CDR3 covers 14 residues. The ends were cut back, 5 bases at V and 4 bases at J, with 13 bases in the middle. The full variable domain, with the rest looked up from reference TRBV7-8 and TRBJ2-3, is GAGVSQSPRYKVAKRGQDVALRCDPISGHVSLFWYQQALGQGPEFLTYFQNEAQLDKSGLPSDRFFAERPEGSVSTLKIQRTQQEDSAVYLCASSPEWVADTQYFGPGTRLTVL.

In this sample, this clonotype turned up a few times. The chain is built from TRBV7-2 and TRBJ1-1; tentatively, D is TRBD1 (5 bases). The CDR3 is 15 amino acids. Between the trimmed V and J ends, which lost 5 bases and 4 bases, there was a span of 17 bases. Germline CDR1 and CDR2: SGHTA and FQGNSA. The CDR3 DNA follows: TGTGCCAGCAGCCCCCCCAGTTTGGGGACCACTGAAGCTTTCTTT. Translated, it gives CASSPPSLGTTEAFF.

V gene TRBV23-1 combines with J gene TRBJ2-7; D possibly matches TRBD1 or TRBD2 (7 bases each). TRBV23-1 is known as an ORF, though its function is uncertain. This CDR3 is built from 16 residues. Trimming pared 6 bases from V and 0 bases from J, leaving 18 bases between. The CDR3 spells CASRRISGGGSYEQYF. The CDR3 DNA reads as TGCGCCAGCAGGAGAATATCAGGGGGGGGCTCCTACGAGCAGTACTTC.

This clonotype was counted between two and nine times. This rearrangement joins TRBV12-3 or TRBV12-4 to TRBJ1-5; D is ambiguous. V shed 6 bases and J shed 3 bases, with 9 bases lying between them. There are 13 residues in the CDR3. CDR3 amino acids: CASSYSLNQPQHF. The CDR3 coding sequence is TGTGCCAGCAGCTACAGCCTCAATCAGCCCCAGCATTTT.

The chain recombines TRBV5-1 with TRBJ2-7; D is unclear. With 5 bases removed from V and 3 bases from J, the gap between germline ends came to 12 bases. This CDR3 spans 13 amino acids. Germline CDR1 and CDR2: SGHRS and YFSETQ. This CDR3 reads CASRRRGDYEQYF. The CDR3 DNA reads TGCGCCAGCAGACGACGCGGCGACTACGAGCAGTACTTC.

V is TRBV28 and J is TRBJ1-6; tentative D call: TRBD1 (6 bases). This CDR3 spans 17 amino acids. Trimming left V 6 bases short and J 9 bases short, with 24 bases between. Germline assignment: CDR1 MDHEN and CDR2 SYDVKM. DNA of the CDR3: TGTGCCAGCAGCAGGGGAGACACTGGGACGACGGGTTCACCCCTCCACTTT. The encoded protein is CASSRGDTGTTGSPLHF. The entire variable domain, with the rest obtained from reference TRBV28 and TRBJ1-6, is as follows: DVKVTQSSRYLVKRTGEKVFLECVQDMDHENMFWYRQDPGLGLRLIYFSYDVKMKEKGDIPEGYSVSREKKERFSLILESASTNQTSMYLCASSRGDTGTTGSPLHFGNGTRLTVT.

V gene TRBV6-4 combines with J gene TRBJ1-5; the D gene is possibly TRBD1 (6 bases). Deletions cut 9 bases from V and 0 bases from J, with 27 bases between. Germline V lookup: CDR1 MRHNA, CDR2 SNTAGT. This CDR3 comprises 19 residues. The CDR3: CARTALGGAKRDSNQPQHF. DNA for the CDR3: TGTGCCAGGACCGCCCTTGGGGGGGCGAAAAGAGATAGCAATCAGCCCCAGCATTTT.

The V gene is TRBV5-1, the J gene TRBJ1-1; D unresolved. Germline CDR1 reads SGHRS; CDR2 reads YFSETQ. The CDR3 runs to 14 residues. V lost 0 bases to trimming and J lost 1 base, with 7 bases between them. DNA of the CDR3: TGCGCCAGCAGCTTGGGACCGTCGAACACTGAAGCTTTCTTT. This translates into CASSLGPSNTEAFF.

The V and J genes are TRBV2 and TRBJ2-7; 8 bases agree with TRBD1. The V gene end was trimmed by 11 bases and the J gene end by 0 bases; junction bases not matched to a gene: 3. The CDR3 totals 12 residues. Germline loops: CDR1 SNHLY, CDR2 FYNNEI. The chain's CDR3 is CAGGQASYEQYF. CDR3 in DNA: TGTGCCGGGGGACAGGCCTCCTACGAGCAGTACTTC.

This clonotype was observed a handful of times. The gene calls are TRBV7-9 and TRBJ1-2; a possible D gene is TRBD1 (6 bases). V lost 4 bases, J lost 0 bases, and 18 bases lay in between. The CDR3 totals 17 residues. Germline V CDR1 and CDR2: SEHNR, FQNEAQ (reference sequence). CDR3 sequence (DNA): TGTGCCAGCAGCTCATACATTCGGACAGTGTCTAACTATGGCTACACCTTC. This encodes CASSSYIRTVSNYGYTF.

There are a few counts of this clonotype. This chain joins TRBV7-2 and TRBJ2-3; D ambiguous. Germline V lookup: CDR1 SGHTA, CDR2 FQGNSA. V lost 5 bases and J 3 bases, leaving 15 bases between the germline ends. The CDR3 has 15 amino acids. CDR3 bases: TGTGCCAGCAGCCCATCGACCCTAGGTACAGATACGCAGTATTTT. It is translated as CASSPSTLGTDTQYF.

CDR3: CASSLMGQDTQYF. As DNA, the CDR3 is TGCGCCAGCAGCTTGATGGGGCAAGATACGCAGTATTTT. This chain links TRBV5-1 with TRBJ2-3; a possible D gene is TRBD1 (5 bases). The CDR3 is made up of 13 amino acids. V was trimmed by 1 base and J by 5 bases, leaving 8 bases between them. Germline values: CDR1 SGHRS, CDR2 YFSETQ.

This clonotype has ten or more counts. The V gene is TRBV4-3, the J gene TRBJ1-1; no definite D call. Germline V gives CDR1 LGHNA, CDR2 YSLEER. The CDR3 is 15 amino acids. V lost 1 base and J 4 bases, leaving 13 bases between the germline ends. CDR3 residues: CASSQGSRMSTEAFF. The CDR3 DNA is TGCGCCAGCAGCCAAGGGTCCAGAATGAGCACTGAAGCTTTCTTT.

This rearrangement joins TRBV7-2 to TRBJ1-5; D is unclear. In germline, CDR1 is SGHTA, CDR2 FQGNSA. V was trimmed by 4 bases and J by 7 bases, leaving 14 bases between them. The CDR3 sequence is 14 residues long. The CDR3 sequence: CASSYGRPEQPQHF. For the CDR3, the DNA is TGTGCCAGCAGCTACGGACGCCCAGAACAGCCCCAGCATTTT.

The table lists this clonotype with a few counts. The chain has TRBV9 and TRBJ2-1, with 9 bases fitting TRBD2. Germline assignment: CDR1 SGDLS and CDR2 YYNGEE. V lost 4 bases to trimming and J lost 4 bases; unmatched junction nucleotides: 6. The CDR3 extends over 15 amino acids. In DNA, the CDR3 is TGTGCCAGCAGCCTGACTAGCGGTGATTACAATGAGCAGTTCTTC. Translated: CASSLTSGDYNEQFF.

This clonotype was recorded a few times. This chain links TRBV6-1 with TRBJ2-1; no definite D call. The CDR3 is made up of 12 amino acids. V was shortened by 3 bases and J by 9 bases, with 9 bases between the two germline ends. CDR1 is MNHNS and CDR2 is SASEGT in the germline V gene. CDR3 DNA sequence: TGTGCCAGCAGTGAGCCGCTTACTGAGCAGTTCTTC. Amino acids: CASSEPLTEQFF.

This rearrangement joins TRBV20-1 to TRBJ1-2, with 7 bases that match TRBD1. Per the germline V gene, CDR1 is DFQATT and CDR2 is SNEGSKA (reference sequence). The ends lost 3 bases at V and 6 bases at J; junction bases unmatched: 7. The CDR3 is 13 amino acids. The CDR3 sequence is CSARTDREDGYTF. The CDR3, as DNA: TGCAGTGCTAGGACCGACAGGGAGGATGGCTACACCTTC.

The chain joins TRBV6-5 to TRBJ1-4, with D unclear. This CDR3 contains 15 residues. CDR1 MNHEY and CDR2 SVGAGI come from the germline V gene. With 2 bases removed from V and 0 bases from J, the gap between germline ends came to 7 bases. In nucleotides, the CDR3 is TGTGCCAGCAGTTACGGGGTTGCAACTAATGAAAAACTGTTTTTT. It translates to CASSYGVATNEKLFF.

The chain joins TRBV11-2 to TRBJ2-3; TRBD2 might be the D (6 bases). Germline V gives CDR1 SGHAT, CDR2 FQNNGV. CDR3 length: 14 residues. The V gene lost 5 bases and the J gene lost 3 bases, with 12 bases spanning the gap. The CDR3 spells CASSPRTTTDTQYF. In DNA, the CDR3 is TGTGCCAGCAGCCCCCGGACTACTACAGATACGCAGTATTTT.

This chain connects TRBV7-2 to TRBJ1-1, with D maybe TRBD1 (6 bases). Germline V gene data show CDR1 as SGHTA and CDR2 as FQGNSA. V lost 2 bases and J lost 2, with 18 bases in between. This CDR3 comprises 17 residues. The DNA of the CDR3 is TGTGCCAGCAGCTTACTCCGGGGGGCAGACTTAAACACTGAAGCTTTCTTT. Translating gives CASSLLRGADLNTEAFF. Based on the CDR3 plus reference TRBV7-2 and TRBJ1-1, the full variable domain is GAGVSQSPSNKVTEKGKDVELRCDPISGHTALYWYRQSLGQGLEFLIYFQGNSAPDKSGLPSDRFSAERTGGSVSTLTIQRTQQEDSAVYLCASSLLRGADLNTEAFFGQGTRLTVV.

This clonotype was picked up a small number of times. The rearrangement uses TRBV3-1 and TRBJ2-2; TRBD1 agrees at 11 bases. Germline CDR1 reads LGHDT; CDR2 reads YNNKEL (reference sequence). Losses at the gene ends were 4 bases for V and 4 bases for J; bases not matched to a gene: 8. The CDR3 is 17 residues long. The CDR3 nucleotides are TGTGCCAGCAGCCCAGGACAGGGGGCGTCCGCCACCGGGGAGCTGTTTTTT. Residues: CASSPGQGASATGELFF.

This clonotype turned up a few times. The CDR3 sequence: CASSLVGGRGNTIYF. The CDR3 coding sequence is TGTGCCAGCAGCTTGGTAGGGGGACGTGGAAACACCATATATTTT. J is TRBJ1-3 and V is TRBV7-2; a possible D gene is TRBD1 (6 bases). CDR3 length: 15 amino acids. Looked up from germline, CDR1 is SGHTA and CDR2 is FQGNSA. The V end was cut by 3 bases, the J end by 3 bases, with 12 bases between.

Ten or more counts support this clonotype. The rearrangement joins TRBV19 to TRBJ2-3, with D possibly called TRBD1 or TRBD2 (5 bases each). The CDR3 is made up of 14 amino acids. V lost 6 bases to trimming and J lost 2 bases, with 12 bases between them. The germline gives CDR1 LNHDA, CDR2 SQIVND (reference sequence). As DNA, the CDR3 is TGTGCCAGTAGCCCATCCGGGGCCACAGATACGCAGTATTTT. It is translated as CASSPSGATDTQYF.

The DNA of the CDR3 is TGCAGTGCGCCTTTCTTTGGCACAGATACGCAGTATTTT. Protein product: CSAPFFGTDTQYF. The chain couples TRBV20-1 to TRBJ2-3; D is unresolved. The CDR3 totals 13 residues. Per germline, CDR1 DFQATT and CDR2 SNEGSKA (reference sequence). The V and J ends lost 6 bases and 1 base respectively, with 11 bases between them.

This clonotype has a count of ten or more. The chain links TRBV7-2 to TRBJ2-3; 9 nucleotides match TRBD2. This CDR3 has 16 amino acids. Per the germline V gene, CDR1 is SGHTA and CDR2 is FQGNSA. J gave up 5 bases and V 5 bases, and 11 bases lay outside the gene matches. CDR3 sequence: CASSPGWRGGGDTQYF. The CDR3 DNA follows: TGTGCCAGCAGCCCAGGGTGGCGGGGGGGAGGAGATACGCAGTATTTT. Variable domain in full (rest from reference TRBV7-2 and TRBJ2-3): GAGVSQSPSNKVTEKGKDVELRCDPISGHTALYWYRQSLGQGLEFLIYFQGNSAPDKSGLPSDRFSAERTGGSVSTLTIQRTQQEDSAVYLCASSPGWRGGGDTQYFGPGTRLTVL.

The J gene is TRBJ2-5, the V gene TRBV11-3; D might be TRBD2 (6 bases). The CDR3 runs 15 residues. Germline V gives CDR1 SGHNT, CDR2 YENEEA. V gave up 4 bases and J gave up 2 bases, with 14 bases separating them. In nucleotides, the CDR3 is TGTGCCAGCAGCTCTGAATTTAGCGGACAAGAGACCCAGTACTTC. Amino acids: CASSSEFSGQETQYF.

Only a few counts were recorded for this clonotype. This chain uses TRBV7-2 with TRBJ1-2; TRBD1 aligns across 8 bases. The germline gives CDR1 SGHTA, CDR2 FQGNSA. The J segment lost 6 bases and the V segment lost 8 bases, leaving 11 bases of the junction unmatched. The CDR3 runs 14 residues. CDR3 in amino acids: CASRLPGQVNGYTF. CDR3 DNA: TGTGCCAGCCGACTACCGGGACAGGTCAATGGCTACACCTTC.

This clonotype occurred a few times. This chain links TRBV6-2 or TRBV6-3 with TRBJ2-7; D remains unclear. This CDR3 has 13 amino acids. Trimming took 7 bases from V and 3 from J, leaving 13 bases between them. CDR1 is MNHEY and CDR2 is SVGEGT in the germline V gene. CDR3: CASTTGSLYEQYV. The CDR3 DNA is TGTGCCAGCACAACCGGGTCCCTCTACGAGCAGTACGTC.

This clonotype was observed a single time. This chain connects TRBV19 to TRBJ2-1, with D hard to call. In germline, CDR1 is LNHDA, CDR2 SQIVND (reference sequence). The V gene lost 0 bases and the J gene lost 4 bases, with 10 bases spanning the gap. The CDR3 length is 15 residues. This CDR3 reads CASSIDQNTYNEQFF. The CDR3 region has the DNA TGTGCCAGTAGTATAGATCAGAATACGTACAATGAGCAGTTCTTC.

This clonotype has just a few counts. The gene calls are TRBV15 and TRBJ2-3; weak D call: TRBD1 (6 bases). The V end lost 5 bases, the J end lost 4 bases, and 13 bases lay between the germline ends. Germline V lookup: CDR1 LNHNV, CDR2 YYDKDF (reference sequence). CDR3 length: 14 residues. This CDR3 reads CATSREGDSDTQYF. The CDR3, as DNA: TGTGCCACCAGCCGTGAGGGGGATTCAGATACGCAGTATTTT.